The TCR beta chain described here comes from a study of T-cell reconstitution after alpha-beta-depleted transplantation in children. This clonotype was detected many times. TCRbeta library construction was performed incorporating unique molecular identifiers. One entry per CDR3 protein, called by TCRdb with MiXCR from the PCR reads. Of around 580,000 distinct CDR3 sequences detected, under 30% appear once; the ten largest clones hold roughly an eighth. This CDR3 contains 18 residues. Trimming cost V 4 bases and J 10 bases; bases outside gene matches: 22. Germline V gene lookup returns CDR1 MNHEY and CDR2 SMNVEV (reference sequence).

The sample consisted of PBMCs, mostly from graft donor cells, taken 360 days after TCRalphabeta/CD19-depleted stem cell transplant. This receptor was obtained from a boy younger than two who had a stem cell transplant for acute myeloid leukemia, so the T cells may come from the graft donor. The gene calls are TRBV27 and TRBJ2-3, with 8 positions matching TRBD2. The CDR3 region is CASSSSGRHNNHTYSQYF. The CDR3 DNA follows: TGTGCCAGCAGTTCGAGCGGGAGACACAACAACCACACGTATTCGCAGTATTTT.